These 8 T cell receptor beta chains originate from one sample sequenced in a study of a mutant IDH1 vaccine in newly diagnosed glioma. Time point reported: week 5, during vaccination. In the vaccine, a single dose held 300 ug of the mutant IDH1 20-mer peptide, along with topical imiquimod. Clones were read by immunoSEQ multiplex PCR, and TCRdb kept only the in-frame ones, dropping some. The data hold under 95,000 clones, with 75% to 95% observed a single time. These receptors are not linked to any known antigen. Sequencing was performed on PBMCs, taken from a glioma patient whose treatment included an IDH1 peptide vaccine. These receptors were taken from a woman between 45 and 65 years old with glioma.

V gene TRBV29-1 combines with J gene TRBJ2-3; 9 nucleotides align to TRBD2. Germline assignment: CDR1 SQVTM and CDR2 ANQGSEA. CDR3 size: 14 residues. Losses at the gene ends were 1 base for V and 5 bases for J; bases not matched to a gene: 4. Here the CDR3 DNA reads TGCAGCGTTGAAGTTCTAGCGGGAATAGATACGCAGTATTTT. Translating it yields CSVEVLAGIDTQYF.

The chain joins TRBV5-1 to TRBJ2-7, with 7 nucleotides matching TRBD1. The V gene end was trimmed by 3 bases and the J gene end by 2 bases; junction bases not matched to a gene: 5. CDR1 and CDR2 from the germline V gene are SGHRS and YFSETQ. The CDR3 consists of 14 residues. CDR3 DNA sequence: TGCGCCAGCAGCTCGGAGACAGGGCCCTACGAGCAGTACTTC. It encodes CASSSETGPYEQYF.

V gene TRBV4-1 combines with J gene TRBJ2-7, with 7 bases aligning to TRBD1. J was trimmed by 3 bases and V by 3 bases; bases with no gene match: 11. Germline V CDR1 and CDR2: MGHRA, YSYEKL. This CDR3 contains 16 residues. The CDR3 bases are TGCGCCAGCAGCCATTTACTCCGGGACAGACACTACGAGCAGTACTTC. It is translated as CASSHLLRDRHYEQYF.

In its sample, this clone was seen once. The rearrangement links TRBV6-5 to TRBJ2-2; D not certain. CDR3 length: 15 amino acids. CDR1 and CDR2 from the germline V gene are MNHEY and SVGAGI. V lost 2 bases, J lost 3 bases, and 10 bases lay in between. Here the CDR3 DNA reads TGTGCCAGCAGTTACGGTAGATCTTACACCGGGGAGCTGTTTTTT. Amino acids: CASSYGRSYTGELFF.

The V and J genes are TRBV9 and TRBJ2-1; weak D call: TRBD2 (5 bases). Germline CDR1 and CDR2: SGDLS and YYNGEE. This CDR3 spans 15 amino acids. Trimming shortened V by 0 bases and J by 3 bases, and 10 bases separated the two germline ends. CDR3 nucleotides: TGTGCCAGCAGCGTAGGTGGGAGCCTCTACAATGAGCAGTTCTTC. Translated, it gives CASSVGGSLYNEQFF.

The gene calls are TRBV18 and TRBJ1-1; the D gene is possibly TRBD1 (6 bases). Trimming cost V 6 bases and J 6 bases, with 14 bases left between them. The germline CDR1 and CDR2 sequences are KGHSH and LQKENI. This CDR3 spans 13 amino acids. The CDR3 protein is CASSPGEGAEAFF. The DNA for the CDR3 is TGTGCCAGCTCCCCTGGAGAGGGGGCTGAAGCTTTCTTT.

CDR3: CATSREGALAGGQETQYF. DNA of the CDR3: TGTGCCACCAGCAGAGAGGGGGCACTAGCGGGAGGCCAAGAGACCCAGTACTTC. The chain combines TRBV15 with TRBJ2-5, with 12 positions matching TRBD2. V lost 0 bases to trimming and J lost 1 base; unmatched junction nucleotides: 6. CDR1 is LNHNV and CDR2 is YYDKDF in the germline V gene (reference sequence). The CDR3 is 18 amino acids.

This rearrangement joins TRBV28 to TRBJ2-1, with 11 bases that match TRBD2. J was trimmed by 2 bases and V by 11 bases; bases with no gene match: 5. The CDR3 sequence is 14 residues long. The germline gives CDR1 MDHEN, CDR2 SYDVKM. This CDR3 is CAASGLAAYNEQFF. The CDR3 coding sequence is TGTGCCGCCTCGGGACTAGCGGCCTACAATGAGCAGTTCTTC.